A selection of T cell receptor beta chains follows, all from one sample in a study of cytomegalovirus exposure and HLA in healthy donors. Clones were sequenced by immunoSEQ multiplex PCR, and TCRdb holds only the in-frame ones, with some missing. The sample shows 100,000 to 150,000 clones, roughly 78% of them seen only once. The material sequenced was PBMCs. These receptors originate from a man aged 35 to 55 in good health and CMV-seronegative. Both conserved end residues are trimmed from each CDR3. Fields, in order: J gene, V gene, clone size, CDR3 protein. A clone size is listed for some rows: how often the clone was seen (once, few, many), or a class if it is expanded.

>TRBJ2-1|TRBV2|.
ASNDWREGEQF
>TRBJ2-3|TRBV5-4|.
ASSGGTPLLTDTQY
>TRBJ2-7|TRBV2|.
ASATGTGRGEQY
>TRBJ2-2|TRBV21-1|.
ASSKTTIQSPGELF
>TRBJ2-5|TRBV30|few
AWSRGTAQETQY
>TRBJ1-1|TRBV2|.
ASSGQGGAYTEAF
>TRBJ2-3|TRBV27|once
ASSFGGLGDTQY
>TRBJ1-5|TRBV2|.
ASSGGQGPNQPQH
>TRBJ1-3|TRBV6-5|.
ASTSMLGNTIY
>TRBJ2-7|TRBV28|.
ASTGASRGTGREQY
>TRBJ2-5|TRBV28|.
ASSSILGGTQY
>TRBJ2-5|TRBV2|.
ASTTGGTTRETQY
>TRBJ2-1|TRBV15|.
ATSRDRGTGLGEQF
>TRBJ2-7|TRBV4-2|.
ASSQWWTSGTYEQY
>TRBJ2-2|TRBV5-6|.
ASSLYSSNTGELF
>TRBJ2-7|TRBV13|once
ASSWSGGAIKEFTYEQY
>TRBJ2-7|TRBV4-1|few
ASSQTTGQGPSYEQY
>TRBJ1-6|TRBV23-1|.
ATPPGFYNSPLH
>TRBJ2-2|TRBV6-4|.
ASSDSAGSPNTGELF
>TRBJ1-2|TRBV28|.
ASSLIGGYDGYT
>TRBJ1-2|TRBV4-2|.
ASSQGGPGESYT
>TRBJ1-4|TRBV4-2|.
ASSQASGRGFSEKLF
>TRBJ1-1|TRBV7-9|.
ASSLGGANTEAF
>TRBJ2-3|TRBV7-9|.
ASSFGGGGTDTQY
>TRBJ1-1|TRBV6-5|.
ASSRTGVDNTEAF
>TRBJ2-7|TRBV7-6|.
ASSWGQTYEQY
>TRBJ2-7|TRBV11-3|.
ASSLVWDSLGIHEQY
>TRBJ2-7|TRBV6-5|few
ASSRGQGAYEQY
>TRBJ2-1|TRBV5-4|.
ASSLVNTGNSDEQF
>TRBJ2-1|TRBV2|few
ASSATSGITGNEQF
>TRBJ1-4|TRBV18|.
ASSPMSGQGNEKLF
>TRBJ2-2|TRBV18|.
ASSPPPSGELF
>TRBJ2-3|TRBV27|.
ASSWLATSTDTQY
>TRBJ2-7|TRBV5-1|.
ASSSGQGAAYEQY
>TRBJ2-6|TRBV19|.
ASSSLEAGANVLT
>TRBJ2-5|TRBV2|.
ASIPFEGVIETQY
>TRBJ2-7|TRBV19|.
ASSIGAGSSYEQY
>TRBJ2-4|TRBV19|.
ASSKRRDIQY
>TRBJ2-7|TRBV5-1|.
ASSPIAGGRDYEQY
>TRBJ1-3|TRBV10-3|few
AISETPTGTRNTIY